This entry is about one T cell receptor (beta chain). The method was immunoSEQ multiplex PCR; TCRdb's version includes in-frame clones alone and lacks a portion of them. The sample holds roughly 100,000 clones, around 84% seen once. This sample is drawn from a study of blood T cell repertoires in COVID-19. The CDR3 is 15 amino acids. Germline V lookup: CDR1 LNHDA, CDR2 SQIVND (reference sequence). V gave up 6 bases and J gave up 0 bases, with 12 bases separating them. Material for sequencing was peripheral blood. The source is a man aged 45-65 years with active or convalescent COVID-19. The rearrangement joins TRBV19 to TRBJ1-5; D is possibly TRBD1 (5 bases). The CDR3 sequence is CASSEIDSSNQPQHF. In DNA form, the CDR3 reads TGTGCCAGTAGCGAAATAGACAGTAGCAATCAGCCCCAGCATTTT.